This TCR beta chain was captured by sequencing in a study of blood T cells in healthy people across ages. The overall study: Template switching picked up about one barcoded beta molecule for each two T cells. General study results and limits: Diversity was higher, and naive CD4+ cells more numerous, in long-lived donors than in aged donors.

Then a second PCR, running about 6 to 12 cycles, was carried out with a sample-barcoded 5' primer and a J-beta primer mix. Template switching added a 12-random-nucleotide identifier to every cDNA molecule. TCRdb ran MiXCR on the 5' RACE reads and lists one entry per CDR3 protein. The repertoire holds some 1,500,000 distinct CDR3 sequences, with approximately 43% as singletons. A remark on this clonotype: Its matching antigen is unknown.

Material: blood. The TCR comes from a woman aged 18-29 years in good health.

CDR3 loop: CASSFANYEQFF. The CDR3 DNA reads TGTGCCAGCAGCTTTGCGAACTACGAGCAGTTCTTC. The chain links TRBV5-6 to TRBJ2-1; D is unresolved. V was pared by 2 bases and J by 10 bases, with 10 bases between. CDR1 SGHDT and CDR2 YYEEEE come from the germline V gene. The CDR3 consists of 12 residues. Filled out from reference TRBV5-6 and TRBJ2-1, the complete variable domain reads DAGVTQSPTHLIKTRGQQVTLRCSPKSGHDTVSWYQQALGQGPQFIFQYYEEEERQRGNFPDRFSGHQFPNYSSELNVNALLLGDSALYLCASSFANYEQFFGPGTRLTVL.